The present T cell receptor beta chain was sequenced within a study of OX40 agonist ivuxolimab in advanced cancers. Repertoires were generated with immunoSEQ multiplex PCR, while TCRdb's copy carries only in-frame clones and drops some. The table includes about 86,000 clones, roughly 85% detected once. In germline, CDR1 is SNHLY, CDR2 FYNNEI. The germline V and J ends were trimmed by 5 bases and 4 bases, with 15 bases remaining between them. This CDR3 spans 15 amino acids. The input for sequencing was CD4+ or CD8+ T cells sorted from blood, taken in a trial of the OX40 agonist ivuxolimab. The chain combines TRBV2 with TRBJ2-1; D possibly uses TRBD1 or TRBD2 (5 bases each). This TCR was sampled from an adult with an advanced solid tumor such as melanoma, head and neck, liver or kidney cancer. This CDR3 reads CASSPSGTVYNEQFF. Written as DNA, the CDR3 is TGTGCCAGCAGTCCCTCGGGGACCGTATACAATGAGCAGTTCTTC. The variable domain in full, completed from reference TRBV2 and TRBJ2-1, reads EPEVTQTPSHQVTQMGQEVILRCVPISNHLYFYWYRQILGQKVEFLVSFYNNEISEKSEIFDDQFSVERPDGSNFTLKIRSTKLEDSAMYFCASSPSGTVYNEQFFGPGTRLTVL.